This T cell receptor (beta chain) was recorded in a study of cytomegalovirus exposure and HLA in healthy donors. Study-wide findings and caveats: Later analysis suggested links between common viral pathogens and several top significant clusters.

Deletions cut 0 bases from V and 4 bases from J, with 16 bases between. The germline gives CDR1 MNHEY, CDR2 SMNVEV (reference sequence). CDR3 length: 16 amino acids. On this clone: Its antigen is as yet unknown.

Researchers ran the PCR with 60 Vbeta and 13 Jbeta primers. Produced via immunoSEQ multiplex PCR; TCRdb's table is partial and in-frame only. The sample has 150,000 to 200,000 clones; 82% are singletons. The sequence derives from a girl between 2 and 10 years old in good health and CMV-seropositive. Sequencing was performed on PBMCs. This chain connects TRBV27 to TRBJ2-7; a weak D match, TRBD1 (8 bases). The CDR3 reads CASSLSYRGGKYEQYF. CDR3 coding DNA: TGTGCCAGCAGTTTATCGTACAGGGGGGGAAAGTACGAGCAGTACTTC.